This T cell receptor beta chain is from a study of tumor-infiltrating lymphocytes in primary liver carcinoma. In the case of this clonotype: Its specificity is unknown. Relative to the germline gene, one junction end is altered; a read error may explain this.

Starting from around 510 ng of total RNA, TCR beta cDNA was produced with a primer in the constant region. Nested multiplex PCR, run for three rounds with slightly modified ARM-PCR, yielded TCR beta libraries. TRBV1-TRBV30 forward primers paired with a C-beta reverse primer drove the first two PCR rounds, about 10 cycles each. TCRdb passed the multiplex PCR reads through MiXCR, listing each CDR3 protein once. Of 120,000 or so distinct CDR3 sequences in the sample, around 60% were seen once. The tissue used was unsorted bulk material of about 19-31 mg. RNA and DNA were co-extracted from it with the AllPrep DNA/RNA mini kit. Study observations and caveats: Blood's top-250-clone fraction was significantly lower than that of tumors (p = 0.039). No more than about 8-24% of top clones could be seen in all five tumor regions. Tumor region pairs outstripped tumor-adjacent and tumor-blood pairs in overlap.

The CDR3 runs 13 residues. CDR1 SNHLY and CDR2 FYNNEI come from the germline V gene. The chain has TRBV2 and TRBJ2-3; no clear D gene. This TCR was recovered from a woman aged 55-75 years with primary liver carcinoma and hepatitis B virus infection. The sequencing sample was made of liver tumor tissue from sampling region 1. Subset described: tumor region T1, superior pole. CDR3 region: CASSYISTDTQYF. DNA for the CDR3: TGTGCCAGCAGCTACATTTCCACAGATACACAGTATTTT.